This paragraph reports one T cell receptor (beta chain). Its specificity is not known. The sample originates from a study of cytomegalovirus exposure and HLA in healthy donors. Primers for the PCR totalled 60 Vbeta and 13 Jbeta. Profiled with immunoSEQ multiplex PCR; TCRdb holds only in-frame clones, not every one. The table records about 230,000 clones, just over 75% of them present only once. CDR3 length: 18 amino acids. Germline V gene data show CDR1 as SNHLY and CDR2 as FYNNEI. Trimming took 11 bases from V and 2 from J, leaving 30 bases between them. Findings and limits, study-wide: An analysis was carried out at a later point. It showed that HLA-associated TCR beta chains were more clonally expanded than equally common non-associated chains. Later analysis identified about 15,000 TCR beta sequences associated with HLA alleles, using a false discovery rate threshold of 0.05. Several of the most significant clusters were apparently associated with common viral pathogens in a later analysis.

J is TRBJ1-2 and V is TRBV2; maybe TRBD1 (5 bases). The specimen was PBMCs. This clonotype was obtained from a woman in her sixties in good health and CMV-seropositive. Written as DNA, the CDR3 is TGTGCCCTACCGGGTTCAGGGTTGGGTCTCCACGCCAACTATGGCTACACCTTC. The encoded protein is CALPGSGLGLHANYGYTF.